One sample yielded the 16 T cell receptor beta chains listed below, sequenced in a study of cytomegalovirus exposure and HLA in healthy donors. The PCR ran on 60 Vbeta and 13 Jbeta primers. Profiling relied on immunoSEQ multiplex PCR, and the TCRdb table lists in-frame clones only, not all of them. The sample includes about 180,000 clones, more than 70% of them seen just once. Sequencing was carried out using PBMCs. These receptors were collected from a girl between 10 and 17 years old in good health and CMV-seropositive.

The chain links TRBV19 to TRBJ1-2, with D possibly being TRBD1 (5 bases). CDR1 and CDR2 from the germline V gene are LNHDA and SQIVND (reference sequence). Trimming pared 7 bases from V and 7 bases from J, leaving 22 bases between. The CDR3 has 15 amino acids. In DNA, the CDR3 is TGTGCCAGTACCCCGCCAGGGTGGTACGTGGGTGGCTACACCTTC. Its protein product is CASTPPGWYVGGYTF.

This clone was counted between two and nine times. The chain has TRBV7-9 and TRBJ1-5; D is undetermined. V dropped 5 bases and J dropped 7 bases, with 9 bases sitting between them. The CDR3 extends over 12 amino acids. Germline values: CDR1 SEHNR, CDR2 FQNEAQ (reference sequence). The CDR3 sequence: CASSQAGQPQHF. CDR3 DNA sequence: TGTGCCAGCAGCCAAGCCGGGCAGCCCCAGCATTTT.

This clone appeared a few times. This chain connects TRBV5-1 to TRBJ1-2; possible D gene TRBD1, 6 bases. Germline CDR1 SGHRS, CDR2 YFSETQ. V shed 1 base and J shed 6 bases, with 10 bases lying between them. The CDR3 contains 13 residues. The CDR3 protein is CASSLTGRDGYTF. The CDR3 DNA is TGCGCCAGCAGCTTGACAGGGAGAGATGGCTACACCTTC.

V is TRBV9 and J is TRBJ2-1, with D unclear. Germline V lookup: CDR1 SGDLS, CDR2 YYNGEE. Trimming removed 0 bases from V and 8 bases from J, with 15 bases in between. This CDR3 spans 15 amino acids. The CDR3 nucleotides read TGTGCCAGCAGCGTAGCAGGAAGCTGGGTCGATGAGCAGTTCTTC. Residues: CASSVAGSWVDEQFF.

The gene calls are TRBV19 and TRBJ1-2, with 8 bases aligning to TRBD1. The CDR3 consists of 13 residues. The germline CDR1 and CDR2 sequences are LNHDA and SQIVND (reference sequence). V was clipped by 5 bases and J by 7 bases; unmatched bases: 6. The CDR3 DNA follows: TGTGCCAGTAGTCTTGGACAGGGTGGTGGCTACACCTTC. This sequence encodes CASSLGQGGGYTF.

This clone occurred a few times. V usage is TRBV4-3 and J usage is TRBJ2-2, with 8 positions matching TRBD2. The CDR3 has 19 amino acids. The V gene's germline CDR1 is LGHNA and CDR2 YSLEER. The V gene end was trimmed by 0 bases and the J gene end by 3 bases; junction bases not matched to a gene: 12. The CDR3 bases are TGCGCCAGCAGCCAAGAAGAGATAGCGGGAAGAATCTACACCGGGGAGCTGTTTTTT. Protein product: CASSQEEIAGRIYTGELFF.

The chain is built from TRBV28 and TRBJ2-1; D is perhaps TRBD1 (5 bases). Germline assignment: CDR1 MDHEN and CDR2 SYDVKM. The CDR3 runs to 14 residues. The V end lost 8 bases, the J end lost 4 bases, and 15 bases lay between the germline ends. The CDR3 sequence is CASLDRVFYNEQFF. In DNA, the CDR3 is TGTGCCAGCCTTGACAGAGTCTTTTACAATGAGCAGTTCTTC.

The rearrangement uses TRBV7-2 and TRBJ2-3; TRBD2 aligns across 9 bases. Germline assignment: CDR1 SGHTA and CDR2 FQGNSA. This CDR3 has 15 amino acids. The V gene end was trimmed by 4 bases and the J gene end by 5 bases; junction bases not matched to a gene: 7. DNA for the CDR3: TGTGCCAGCAGCTCCAGCGGGAGGTGGATAGATACGCAGTATTTT. It codes for CASSSSGRWIDTQYF.

This chain joins TRBV11-2 and TRBJ2-6; D is ambiguous. Deletions cut 5 bases from V and 2 bases from J, with 10 bases between. The CDR3 has 15 residues. Germline V gene data show CDR1 as SGHAT and CDR2 as FQNNGV. CDR3 residues: CASSLDWTGANVLTF. The CDR3 DNA reads as TGTGCCAGCAGCCTCGACTGGACTGGGGCCAACGTCCTGACTTTC.

The chain has TRBV7-6 and TRBJ1-2, with D hard to call. Germline V gene sequence: CDR1 SGHVS, CDR2 FNYEAQ. The CDR3 sequence is 14 residues long. Trimming removed 1 base from V and 4 bases from J, with 10 bases in between. The chain's CDR3 is CASSLEAGSYGYTF. The CDR3 nucleotides read TGTGCCAGCAGCTTAGAAGCCGGGTCCTATGGCTACACCTTC.

The V and J genes are TRBV27 and TRBJ1-1, with D tentatively TRBD1 (5 bases). Trimming removed 6 bases from V and 5 bases from J, with 10 bases in between. Germline lookup yields CDR1 MNHEY and CDR2 SMNVEV (reference sequence). This CDR3 region has 12 residues. CDR3 in amino acids: CASSDSYTEAFF. The CDR3 nucleotides read TGTGCCAGCAGCGACAGTTATACTGAAGCTTTCTTT.

This chain connects TRBV7-9 to TRBJ1-4; 9 positions agree with TRBD1. The CDR3 length is 16 residues. Germline values: CDR1 SEHNR, CDR2 FQNEAQ (reference sequence). Trimming cost V 0 bases and J 7 bases; bases outside gene matches: 6. CDR3 bases: TGTGCCAGCAGCTTAGCGTATGGACAGGGGTTTGAAAAACTGTTTTTT. Protein sequence: CASSLAYGQGFEKLFF.

This clone was counted between two and nine times. This rearrangement joins TRBV19 to TRBJ2-3; D remains ambiguous. Germline-derived CDR1 and CDR2 are LNHDA and SQIVND (reference sequence). The CDR3 runs to 13 residues. The V and J ends lost 6 bases and 6 bases respectively, with 13 bases between them. This CDR3 is CASRRSQADTQYF. The CDR3, as DNA: TGTGCCAGTAGACGGTCCCAGGCCGATACGCAGTATTTT.

The V and J genes are TRBV18 and TRBJ2-1; D is possibly TRBD2 (6 bases). The CDR3 is made up of 13 amino acids. CDR1 is KGHSH, CDR2 LQKENI, per germline. The V end lost 3 bases, the J end lost 12 bases, and 15 bases lay between the germline ends. The CDR3 coding sequence is TGTGCCAGCTCACCTTTGGGGGGAGCAGGGCAGTTCTTC. The encoded protein is CASSPLGGAGQFF.

The chain recombines TRBV12-2 with TRBJ2-2; the D call in the table, TRBD2, was not verified against the DNA. TRBV12-2 is a pseudogene. CDR3 length equals 21 residues. Here the CDR3 DNA reads TGTGCAAGTCGCTTAGAAAAAAAAAGACCAAAACGAGAACCCGGGACCGGGGAGCTGTTTTTT. This translates into CASRLEKKRPKREPGTGELFF.

A few counts support this clone. This chain connects TRBV4-1 to TRBJ2-1; TRBD2 agrees at 9 bases. The CDR3 has 16 amino acids. V dropped 2 bases and J dropped 3; count of bases not matched to a gene: 5. Germline lookup yields CDR1 MGHRA and CDR2 YSYEKL. The CDR3 region is CASSQRLAADYNEQFF. The CDR3 DNA sequence: TGCGCCAGCAGCCAACGACTAGCGGCCGACTACAATGAGCAGTTCTTC.